The next 30 T cell receptor beta chains were all read from a single sample in a study of shared clonotypes between healthy human individuals. Method: immunoSEQ multiplex PCR; TCRdb's copy keeps in-frame clones and lacks some. The sample lists millions of clones, roughly 94% seen once, with roughly 0.13% in the top ten. The sample was naive CD4+ T cells sorted from blood. Subset given: CD45RA+ positively selected. The source is a man aged 18 to 30 in good health.

The gene calls are TRBV5-1 and TRBJ2-3; 8 bases are shared with TRBD1. V dropped 4 bases and J dropped 0; count of bases not matched to a gene: 4. Germline-derived CDR1 and CDR2 are SGHRS and YFSETQ. CDR3 size: 15 residues. The CDR3 DNA reads as TGCGCCAGCAGCCGGGGACAGGATAGCACAGATACGCAGTATTTT. This sequence encodes CASSRGQDSTDTQYF. Drawing the rest from reference TRBV5-1 and TRBJ2-3, the complete variable domain is KAGVTQTPRYLIKTRGQQVTLSCSPISGHRSVSWYQQTPGQGLQFLFEYFSETQRNKGNFPGRFSGRQFSNSRSEMNVSTLELGDSALYLCASSRGQDSTDTQYFGPGTRLTVL.

The chain links TRBV28 to TRBJ1-1, with D possibly being TRBD1 (5 bases). This CDR3 comprises 16 residues. The V gene lost 6 bases and the J gene lost 3 bases, with 20 bases spanning the gap. Looked up from germline, CDR1 is MDHEN and CDR2 is SYDVKM. In DNA form, the CDR3 reads TGTGCCAGCAGCTCACCTCCCGGGGCGAGTGACACTGAAGCTTTCTTT. Its translation is CASSSPPGASDTEAFF.

This chain uses TRBV28 with TRBJ1-5, with D maybe TRBD1 (6 bases). CDR3 length: 15 residues. The V and J ends lost 6 bases and 3 bases respectively, with 15 bases between them. Germline assignment: CDR1 MDHEN and CDR2 SYDVKM. The CDR3 DNA sequence: TGTGCCAGCAGCCAGGGTGGGGGCAACAATCAGCCCCAGCATTTT. Protein: CASSQGGGNNQPQHF. The entire variable domain, with the rest obtained from reference TRBV28 and TRBJ1-5, is as follows: DVKVTQSSRYLVKRTGEKVFLECVQDMDHENMFWYRQDPGLGLRLIYFSYDVKMKEKGDIPEGYSVSREKKERFSLILESASTNQTSMYLCASSQGGGNNQPQHFGDGTRLSIL.

V usage is TRBV6-5 and J usage is TRBJ1-1, with 12 bases identical to TRBD1. With 7 bases clipped from V and 5 bases from J, the junction kept 5 bases outside the gene matches. Germline CDR1 and CDR2: MNHEY and SVGAGI. This CDR3 is built from 14 residues. The CDR3 nucleotides are TGTGCCAGCACCGGGGACAGGGGGCATACTGAAGCTTTCTTT. It specifies CASTGDRGHTEAFF.

The V gene is TRBV19, the J gene TRBJ2-7; TRBD2 might be the D (5 bases). The CDR3 runs 13 residues. Trimming removed 8 bases at V and 0 bases at J, with 11 bases between. The germline CDR1 and CDR2 sequences are LNHDA and SQIVND (reference sequence). The CDR3 nucleotides read TGTGCCAGTGCTGTTGGGAGCTCCTACGAGCAGTACTTC. Amino acid sequence: CASAVGSSYEQYF.

The chain is built from TRBV18 and TRBJ2-1, with D perhaps TRBD2 (6 bases). The germline V gene has CDR1 KGHSH and CDR2 LQKENI. V shed 8 bases and J shed 8 bases, with 16 bases lying between them. The length of the CDR3 is 13 residues. The CDR3, as DNA: TGTGCCAGCGCTAAATTTCCTAGCGATGAGCAGTTCTTC. Its protein product is CASAKFPSDEQFF.

This chain connects TRBV4-1 to TRBJ1-4; 8 nucleotides match TRBD1. CDR1 MGHRA and CDR2 YSYEKL come from the germline V gene. Losses at the gene ends were 4 bases for V and 1 base for J; bases not matched to a gene: 2. CDR3 length equals 15 residues. CDR3 loop: CASSPTGGTNEKLFF. As DNA, the CDR3 is TGCGCCAGCAGCCCTACAGGGGGAACTAATGAAAAACTGTTTTTT.

The chain recombines TRBV18 with TRBJ1-1; perhaps TRBD1 as D (6 bases). V was pared by 4 bases and J by 1 base, with 10 bases between. Germline CDR1 KGHSH, CDR2 LQKENI. The CDR3 has 14 amino acids. In nucleotides, the CDR3 is TGTGCCAGCTCACAAATGACAGGGAACACTGAAGCTTTCTTT. This gives the protein CASSQMTGNTEAFF.

This rearrangement joins TRBV30 to TRBJ1-1; D is ambiguous. CDR3 size: 11 residues. V lost 4 bases and J lost 5, with 8 bases in between. In germline, CDR1 is GTSNPN, CDR2 SVGIG (reference sequence). CDR3 in amino acids: CAWTRRTEAFF. CDR3 nucleotide sequence: TGTGCCTGGACCCGAAGGACTGAAGCTTTCTTT.

In its sample, this clone was seen once. The chain is built from TRBV7-9 and TRBJ2-4; D gene unclear. The CDR3 has 15 amino acids. V lost 5 bases and J 0 bases, leaving 11 bases between the germline ends. Germline values: CDR1 SEHNR, CDR2 FQNEAQ (reference sequence). CDR3 bases: TGTGCCAGCAGCCCCGCAACGTTAGCCAAAAACATTCAGTACTTC. This gives the protein CASSPATLAKNIQYF.

Turning to this clone: Additional DNA sequences in this sample encode the identical CDR3. CDR3 DNA sequence: TGTGCCAGCAGCCCTAGCGGGAGCCCCTACAATGAGCAGTTCTTC. Translating it yields CASSPSGSPYNEQFF. The rearrangement joins TRBV7-2 to TRBJ2-1, with TRBD2 matching 10 bases. The germline CDR1 and CDR2 sequences are SGHTA and FQGNSA. Trimming took 5 bases from V and 2 from J; bases not matched to a gene: 3. CDR3 length: 15 residues.

Details on this clone: Different DNA sequences within this sample yield the same CDR3. The gene calls are TRBV6-6 and TRBJ1-1; D uncertain. This CDR3 is built from 14 residues. Trimming left V 2 bases short and J 0 bases short, with 7 bases between. CDR1 MNHNY and CDR2 SVGAGI come from the germline V gene (reference sequence). CDR3 nucleotides: TGTGCCAGCAGTTACCAGGAAATGAACACTGAAGCTTTCTTT. Translation gives CASSYQEMNTEAFF.

The V gene is TRBV7-9, the J gene TRBJ2-2, with D perhaps assigned TRBD1 or TRBD2 (5 bases each). V dropped 1 base and J dropped 9 bases, with 15 bases sitting between them. The germline V gene has CDR1 SEHNR and CDR2 FQNEAQ (reference sequence). The CDR3 totals 15 residues. The CDR3 loop is CASSLGHSRDRELFF. CDR3 DNA: TGTGCCAGCAGCTTAGGTCACAGCAGGGACCGGGAGCTGTTTTTT. The full variable domain, in which reference TRBV7-9 and TRBJ2-2 provide the parts outside the CDR3, is DTGVSQNPRHKITKRGQNVTFRCDPISEHNRLYWYRQTLGQGPEFLTYFQNEAQLEKSRLLSDRFSAERPKGSFSTLEIQRTEQGDSAMYLCASSLGHSRDRELFFGEGSRLTVL.

V is TRBV27 and J is TRBJ1-2, with TRBD1 identical over 7 bases. CDR1 is MNHEY, CDR2 SMNVEV, per germline (reference sequence). V trimming: 1 base; J trimming: 4 bases; junction bases outside the gene matches: 6. The CDR3 runs 15 residues. The CDR3 reads CASSLLGQSLYGYTF. The CDR3 bases are TGTGCCAGCAGTTTATTGGGACAGAGTCTCTATGGCTACACCTTC.

This clone was seen once. The sample contains more than one DNA sequence encoding this CDR3. The chain combines TRBV7-2 with TRBJ2-5, with 10 bases that match TRBD2. J lost 2 bases, V lost 3 bases, and 3 bases had no gene match. CDR3 length equals 15 residues. CDR1 is SGHTA, CDR2 FQGNSA, per germline. The CDR3 loop reads CASSLLAGVQETQYF. The CDR3 DNA reads as TGTGCCAGCAGCTTGCTAGCGGGGGTTCAAGAGACCCAGTACTTC.

The V and J genes are TRBV18 and TRBJ2-7, with TRBD2 matching 7 bases. Germline-derived CDR1 and CDR2 are KGHSH and LQKENI. The CDR3 extends over 13 amino acids. The V segment lost 4 bases and the J segment 2 bases; nucleotides outside the gene matches: 2. CDR3 nucleotides: TGTGCCAGCTCACTCGGGACTACCTACGAGCAGTACTTC. Translation: CASSLGTTYEQYF.

The chain is built from TRBV28 and TRBJ2-7; D unclear. The CDR3 sequence is 14 residues long. The germline CDR1 and CDR2 sequences are MDHEN and SYDVKM. Trimming stripped 2 bases from V and 0 bases from J, with 8 bases between. The CDR3 spells CASSLRPSSYEQYF. The CDR3 DNA sequence: TGTGCCAGCAGTTTAAGGCCTAGCTCCTACGAGCAGTACTTC.

A remark on this clone: The same CDR3 can be traced to other DNA sequences in this sample. V usage is TRBV7-9 and J usage is TRBJ2-7; 8 bases match TRBD1. V trimming: 3 bases; J trimming: 3 bases; junction bases outside the gene matches: 1. Germline CDR1 is SEHNR and CDR2 is FQNEAQ (reference sequence). CDR3 length: 13 residues. The CDR3 bases are TGTGCCAGCAGCTTGGGACAGGTCTACGAGCAGTACTTC. Its protein product is CASSLGQVYEQYF.

Only one count was recorded for this clone. V and J are TRBV6-5 and TRBJ1-2, with D perhaps TRBD1 (5 bases). The CDR3 loop spans 14 amino acids. V lost 2 bases to trimming and J lost 4 bases, with 11 bases between them. The germline CDR1 and CDR2 sequences are MNHEY and SVGAGI. CDR3 residues: CASSYVGEGYGYTF. In nucleotides, the CDR3 is TGTGCCAGCAGTTACGTGGGGGAGGGCTATGGCTACACCTTC.

The chain couples TRBV6-1 to TRBJ1-2, with D possibly being TRBD1 (6 bases). This CDR3 is 15 amino acids long. Germline lookup yields CDR1 MNHNS and CDR2 SASEGT. Trimming took 1 base from V and 8 from J, leaving 17 bases between them. Here the CDR3 reads CASSEEWGRGGGYTF. The CDR3 DNA reads TGTGCCAGCAGTGAAGAATGGGGCAGGGGTGGCGGCTACACCTTC.

A word on this clone: The junction shows a germline mismatch at one end, possibly a read error. This chain joins TRBV13 and TRBJ1-1; a weak D match, TRBD1 (5 bases). The CDR3 contains 13 residues. Per germline, CDR1 PRHDT and CDR2 FYEKMQ (reference sequence). The CDR3 DNA reads as TGTGCCACCGCAGACAGATATATGACTGGAGCTTTCTTT. It encodes CATADRYMTGAFF.

The J gene is TRBJ2-4, the V gene TRBV6-1, with 7 bases identical to TRBD1. Unmatched junction bases numbered 6, after V lost 4 bases and J lost 0 bases. Per the germline V gene, CDR1 is MNHNS and CDR2 is SASEGT. The CDR3 consists of 16 residues. For the CDR3, the DNA is TGTGCCAGCAGTGGAGGGACAGCTCGAGCCAAAAACATTCAGTACTTC. Amino acid sequence: CASSGGTARAKNIQYF.

This chain uses TRBV12-5 with TRBJ1-1; 8 bases map to TRBD1. The germline gives CDR1 LGHNT, CDR2 FRNRAP. The trim removed 7 bases at V and 6 bases at J, leaving 10 bases unmatched. CDR3 length: 14 residues. Written as DNA, the CDR3 is TGTGCTAGTGCCCTCTTGACAGGGGTGGCTGAAGCTTTCTTT. This encodes CASALLTGVAEAFF.

V gene TRBV18 combines with J gene TRBJ2-7; unclear D gene. V lost 2 bases to trimming and J lost 9 bases, with 17 bases between them. This CDR3 contains 14 residues. Germline V lookup: CDR1 KGHSH, CDR2 LQKENI. CDR3 region: CASSPNEVGTGQYF. CDR3 DNA sequence: TGTGCCAGCTCACCAAACGAGGTCGGTACTGGGCAGTACTTC.

V is TRBV10-3 and J is TRBJ1-6; D uncertain. This CDR3 has 17 residues. V was pared by 0 bases and J by 7 bases, with 16 bases between. Germline CDR1 and CDR2: ENHRY and SYGVKD. The CDR3 DNA reads TGTGCCATCAGTGAGTCGATCGCAGGACCCCGCAATTCACCCCTCCACTTT. This encodes CAISESIAGPRNSPLHF.

V and J are TRBV11-2 and TRBJ2-1, with 8 bases lining up with TRBD2. CDR3 size: 13 residues. Looked up from germline, CDR1 is SGHAT and CDR2 is FQNNGV. The trim removed 0 bases at V and 13 bases at J, leaving 5 bases unmatched. The CDR3 nucleotides read TGTGCCAGCAGCTTAGATCCAAGCGGGAGTCAGTTCTTC. Residues: CASSLDPSGSQFF.

About this clone itself: Other DNA sequences in this sample translate to the same CDR3. The V and J genes are TRBV28 and TRBJ2-7; 9 nucleotides match TRBD1. This CDR3 contains 14 residues. Unmatched junction bases numbered 3, after V lost 3 bases and J lost 3 bases. In germline, CDR1 is MDHEN, CDR2 SYDVKM. This chain's CDR3 is CASSLDRGHYEQYF. The CDR3 DNA reads TGTGCCAGCAGTTTGGACAGGGGACACTACGAGCAGTACTTC. The full variable domain, in which reference TRBV28 and TRBJ2-7 provide the parts outside the CDR3, is DVKVTQSSRYLVKRTGEKVFLECVQDMDHENMFWYRQDPGLGLRLIYFSYDVKMKEKGDIPEGYSVSREKKERFSLILESASTNQTSMYLCASSLDRGHYEQYFGPGTRLTVT.

The V gene is TRBV2, the J gene TRBJ1-2; a weak D match, TRBD1 (5 bases). The CDR3 is made up of 13 amino acids. CDR1 SNHLY and CDR2 FYNNEI come from the germline V gene. Trimming shortened V by 0 bases and J by 8 bases, and 10 bases separated the two germline ends. CDR3 sequence: CASSEAGRQGYTF. CDR3 DNA: TGTGCCAGCAGTGAAGCGGGGCGTCAAGGCTACACCTTC. The complete variable domain, with remaining parts taken from reference TRBV2 and TRBJ1-2, reads EPEVTQTPSHQVTQMGQEVILRCVPISNHLYFYWYRQILGQKVEFLVSFYNNEISEKSEIFDDQFSVERPDGSNFTLKIRSTKLEDSAMYFCASSEAGRQGYTFGSGTRLTVV.

This clone was observed a single time. In the same sample, other DNA sequences code for this CDR3. The V and J genes are TRBV7-2 and TRBJ2-7; 7 positions match TRBD1. Germline V gene sequence: CDR1 SGHTA, CDR2 FQGNSA. V gave up 3 bases and J gave up 3 bases; unmatched junction bases: 5. This CDR3 has 14 amino acids. The CDR3 sequence: CASSLDSGGYEQYF. In nucleotides, the CDR3 is TGTGCCAGCAGCTTGGACTCAGGGGGCTACGAGCAGTACTTC.

J is TRBJ1-6 and V is TRBV5-1, with D possibly TRBD1 on 6 matching bases. Trimming shortened V by 4 bases and J by 7 bases, and 12 bases separated the two germline ends. CDR3 length: 14 residues. CDR1 is SGHRS, CDR2 YFSETQ, per germline. The CDR3 coding sequence is TGCGCCAGCAGCGGGGGCGCGGGGAATTCACCCCTCCACTTT. Its translation is CASSGGAGNSPLHF. The entire variable domain, with the rest obtained from reference TRBV5-1 and TRBJ1-6, is as follows: KAGVTQTPRYLIKTRGQQVTLSCSPISGHRSVSWYQQTPGQGLQFLFEYFSETQRNKGNFPGRFSGRQFSNSRSEMNVSTLELGDSALYLCASSGGAGNSPLHFGNGTRLTVT.